This entry is about one TCR beta chain. The data stem from a study of cytomegalovirus exposure and HLA in healthy donors. PCR amplification relied on 60 Vbeta primers (plus 13 Jbeta primers). This table comes from immunoSEQ multiplex PCR, and its TCRdb copy is limited to in-frame clones, with some not included. The data contain a few hundred thousand clones, about four fifths of them singletons. The V gene end was trimmed by 11 bases and the J gene end by 4 bases; junction bases not matched to a gene: 12. The CDR3 is 14 amino acids. Germline V gene data show CDR1 as MDHEN and CDR2 as SYDVKM. Sequenced sample: PBMCs. J is TRBJ2-3 and V is TRBV28; TRBD2 matches 7 bases. The sequence came from a woman between 45 and 65 years old in good health and CMV-seropositive. The CDR3 bases are TGTGCCGGGAAAGGCGGGGGTCCTCCAGATACGCAGTATTTT. Residues: CAGKGGGPPDTQYF.